This T cell receptor (beta chain) derives from a study of CD8 T cells in Susac syndrome. With random hexamers, reverse transcription was performed on roughly 0.5 to 1 ug of RNA. TCRdb analysed the immunoSEQ multiplex PCR reads with MiXCR anew, one entry per CDR3 protein. Here the sample spans more than 150,000 distinct CDR3 sequences, about 90% being singletons. V lost 0 bases, J lost 5 bases, and 11 bases lay in between. Per germline, CDR1 GTSNPN and CDR2 SVGIG (reference sequence). CDR3 length: 14 amino acids. The sample consisted of CD4+ T cells from PBMCs. The receptor's source is a human donor in good health. V usage is TRBV30 and J usage is TRBJ1-5; a weak D match, TRBD1 (6 bases). CDR3 protein: CAWSVKQGHQPQHF. The CDR3 DNA follows: TGTGCCTGGAGTGTAAAACAGGGCCATCAGCCCCAGCATTTT.